This T cell receptor beta chain was documented in a study of cytomegalovirus exposure and HLA in healthy donors. Researchers ran the PCR with 60 Vbeta and 13 Jbeta primers. This table comes from immunoSEQ multiplex PCR, and its TCRdb copy is limited to in-frame clones, with some not included. The table records 250,000 to 350,000 clones, 80% of them present only once. CDR3 length equals 14 residues. The ends lost 5 bases at V and 4 bases at J; junction bases unmatched: 4. Germline V CDR1 and CDR2: MNHEY, SMNVEV (reference sequence). Comment on this clone: Its target is unknown.

General study points: Prior analysis indicated that the majority of TCR beta V segments exhibited productivity approximately 87% or approximately 30% of the time.

The chain links TRBV27 to TRBJ2-1; 8 bases line up with TRBD2. The clonotype originates from a girl aged 2-10 years in good health and CMV-seronegative. Input material: PBMCs. The CDR3 is CASSLSGEYNEQFF. The CDR3 DNA sequence: TGTGCCAGCAGTCTTAGCGGGGAATACAATGAGCAGTTCTTC.